This T cell receptor beta chain came from a study of shared clonotypes between healthy human individuals (dated by TCRdb to about 2020). Background on the whole study: Two women and a few men aged 18 to 49 years were included in the cohort. For each donor, CD4 naive and CD4 memory were each given three plates, CD8 naive was given two plates, and CD8 memory was given one plate. Different laboratories and diverse techniques were used to prepare libraries and sequence TCR repertoires, to increase sequencing depth and limit assay-specific biases. Per donor, leukapheresis produced somewhere between about 0.94 and 9 billion PBMCs. Blood TCR repertoires of roughly five healthy adults were deeply sequenced to estimate repertoire size and the extent of clonotype sharing between individuals.

Between the V and J ends, shortened by 0 bases and 0 bases respectively, the junction contains 6 bases. CDR1 and CDR2 were assigned from the germline V gene as SGHRS and YFSETQ. The CDR3 goes from the cysteine to the phenylalanine over 14 residues. Of the read, only the CDR3 DNA is kept; its 42 bases are in frame from base 1. This clone was observed a handful of times. Its recognized antigen is unknown. The input lacks base qualities; no much larger clone sits a single base away. The donors were healthy, HIV-negative adults who had no recently reported acute infections or vaccinations. Every donor was a Caucasian adult living in Nashville, Tennessee, USA. CD4+ T cells were enriched through magnetic negative selection, after which naive cells were positively selected on CD45RA and the remaining negative fraction served as the memory subset. After blood collection by leukapheresis, PBMCs were isolated using Ficoll-Histopaque density gradient centrifugation and then cryopreserved in the vapor phase of liquid nitrogen. Analytical flow cytometry was used to check the purity and quantity of every magnetically sorted T cell population. Genomic DNA was isolated from every sorted fraction and measured by UV absorbance on a Nanodrop 2000c.

Broad study findings and their caveats: Clonotypes shared by all four sorted-subset donors showed higher generation probabilities than non-shared clonotypes. Even with the large sequencing depth, rarefaction of the sorted-subset datasets indicated that sequencing was incomplete. The genetic and exposure-history diversity represented was limited by the small number of donors. Larger estimated clonotype richness was generally found for naive subsets than for memory subsets. Sampling was restricted to blood, and TCR repertoires in tissue are likely to differ from TCR repertoires in blood. Sharing across a few donors was observed for about 5% of naive CD4, over 3% of naive CD8, 2% to 2.5% of memory CD4, and around 0.4% of memory CD8 clonotypes. Pairwise subsampling led to the expectation that sequencing depth would affect the degree of clonotype sharing among donors.

Using the deep immunoSEQ assay, TCR CDR3 regions were amplified from genomic DNA by multiplex PCR. For each cell subset, the extracted genomic DNA was distributed evenly across all wells of several immunoSEQ 96-well plates, and each plate served as one replicate. For sorted subsets, each replicate PCR was loaded with about 0.2 ug genomic DNA, equivalent to 30,000 or so T cell genomes. Purified libraries were quantified with a Qubit 3.0 fluorometer, sized on a Bioanalyzer 2100, and re-quantified with the KAPA Library Quantification kit. A separate single-read 150-cycle Illumina NextSeq 550 flow cell was used to sequence each immunoSEQ 96-well plate. The original methods were these. Because only junctional sequences without quality scores were contained in the immunoSEQ output, filtering matching that applied to full-length reads could not be performed. To assign V/J genes and CDR3, sequences were annotated against IMGT germline references using PyIR, a Python wrapper for IgBLAST v1.9. Any read was removed if the V/J assignment was weak (E-value above 1e-6), the CDR3 was missing, or the read contained stop codons, out-of-frame junctions, or ambiguous translated residues. V3J clonotypes were defined as sequences sharing the same inferred V gene, J gene, and CDR3 amino acid sequence. To compute the percentage overlap between repertoires, the number of shared unique clonotypes was divided by the size of the smaller repertoire. Repertoire richness was assessed with RTK rarefaction, the Chao1 estimator, and Recon v2.1 estimates of unobserved clonotypes. For all TCRbeta clonotypes obtained by the gDNA method from a handful of donors, generation probabilities were computed with OLGA. Entries here come from immuneACCESS through TCRdb and include only in-frame sequences with V and J called. Some clones fail to appear in such tables; in the studies checked, an unresolved V gene covers under half of the shortfall, and the cause of the remainder is unknown. The V and J calls and clone size were taken over from that table, and D and trimming were inferred from the DNA. Here the sample has about 1 million clones; around 75% occur a single time. Roughly 1.5% of the sample is taken by the ten largest.

This receptor was taken from a man aged 18 to 29 in good health. The chain was built from TRBV5-1 and TRBJ1-1; the D gene is unclear. Specimen: memory CD4+ T cells sorted from blood. The intended sense of this specimen's cell subset or site label: CD45RA-negative fraction. This receptor has the CDR3 CASSLVGLNTEAFF. The nucleotide sequence is TGCGCCAGCAGCTTGGTGGGCCTGAACACTGAAGCTTTCTTT. With all but the CDR3 taken from the reference TRBV5-1 and TRBJ1-1 genes, the full variable domain is: KAGVTQTPRYLIKTRGQQVTLSCSPISGHRSVSWYQQTPGQGLQFLFEYFSETQRNKGNFPGRFSGRQFSNSRSEMNVSTLELGDSALYLCASSLVGLNTEAFFGQGTRLTVV.